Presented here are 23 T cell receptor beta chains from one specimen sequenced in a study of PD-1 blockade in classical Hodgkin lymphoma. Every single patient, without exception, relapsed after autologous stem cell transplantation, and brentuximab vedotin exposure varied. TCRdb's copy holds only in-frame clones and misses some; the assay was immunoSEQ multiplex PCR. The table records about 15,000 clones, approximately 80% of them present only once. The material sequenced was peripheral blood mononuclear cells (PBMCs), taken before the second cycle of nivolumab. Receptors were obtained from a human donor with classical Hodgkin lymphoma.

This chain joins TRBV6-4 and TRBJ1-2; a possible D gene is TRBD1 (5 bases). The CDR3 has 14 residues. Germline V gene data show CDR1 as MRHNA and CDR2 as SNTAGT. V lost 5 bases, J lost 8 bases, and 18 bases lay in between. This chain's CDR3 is CASSYEGKGRGYTF. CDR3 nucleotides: TGTGCCAGCAGTTACGAGGGGAAGGGTCGGGGCTACACCTTC.

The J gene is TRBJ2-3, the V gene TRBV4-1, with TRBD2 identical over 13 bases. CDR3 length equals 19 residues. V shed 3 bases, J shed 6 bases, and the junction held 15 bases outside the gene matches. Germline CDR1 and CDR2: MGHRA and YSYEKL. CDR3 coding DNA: TGCGCCAGCAGCCATGGACTAGCGGGGGCACGGCTGGTGATGGATACGCAGTATTTT. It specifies CASSHGLAGARLVMDTQYF.

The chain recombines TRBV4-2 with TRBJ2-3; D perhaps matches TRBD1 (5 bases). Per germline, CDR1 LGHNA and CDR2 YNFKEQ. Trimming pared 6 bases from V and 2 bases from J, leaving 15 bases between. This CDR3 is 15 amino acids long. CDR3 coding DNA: TGTGCCAGCAGGGGCTTGACAGTCGACACAGATACGCAGTATTTT. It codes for CASRGLTVDTDTQYF.

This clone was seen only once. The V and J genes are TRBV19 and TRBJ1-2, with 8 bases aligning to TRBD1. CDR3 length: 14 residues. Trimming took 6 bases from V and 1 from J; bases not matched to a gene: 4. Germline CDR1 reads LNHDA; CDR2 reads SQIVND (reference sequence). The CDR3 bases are TGTGCCAGTAGAATAACAGGGGGTAACTATGGCTACACCTTC. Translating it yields CASRITGGNYGYTF.

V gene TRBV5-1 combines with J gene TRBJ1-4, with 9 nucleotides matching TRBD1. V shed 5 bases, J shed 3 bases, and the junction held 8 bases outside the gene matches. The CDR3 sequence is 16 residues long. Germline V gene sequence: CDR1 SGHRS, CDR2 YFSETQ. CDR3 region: CASSLQGAGANEKLFF. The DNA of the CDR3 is TGCGCCAGCAGTCTACAGGGGGCCGGGGCTAATGAAAAACTGTTTTTT.

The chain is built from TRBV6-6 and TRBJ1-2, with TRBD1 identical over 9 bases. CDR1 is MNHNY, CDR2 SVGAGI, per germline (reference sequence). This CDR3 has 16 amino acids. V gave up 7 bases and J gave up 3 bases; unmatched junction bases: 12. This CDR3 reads CASTPVGTGRYYGYTF. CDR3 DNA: TGTGCCAGCACCCCCGTGGGGACAGGGCGTTACTATGGCTACACCTTC.

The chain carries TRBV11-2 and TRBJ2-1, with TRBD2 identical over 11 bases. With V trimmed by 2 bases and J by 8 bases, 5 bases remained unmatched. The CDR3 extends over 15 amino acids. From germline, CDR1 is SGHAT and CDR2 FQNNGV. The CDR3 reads CASSLRTSGSDEQFF. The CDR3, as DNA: TGTGCCAGCAGCTTACGCACTAGCGGGAGCGATGAGCAGTTCTTC.

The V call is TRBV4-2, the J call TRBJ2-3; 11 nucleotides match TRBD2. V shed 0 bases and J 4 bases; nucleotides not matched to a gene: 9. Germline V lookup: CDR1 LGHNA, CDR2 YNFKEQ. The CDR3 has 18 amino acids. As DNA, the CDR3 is TGTGCCAGCAGCCAAGATGGGGATAGCGGGGGGGCAGCAGATACGCAGTATTTT. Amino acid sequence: CASSQDGDSGGAADTQYF.

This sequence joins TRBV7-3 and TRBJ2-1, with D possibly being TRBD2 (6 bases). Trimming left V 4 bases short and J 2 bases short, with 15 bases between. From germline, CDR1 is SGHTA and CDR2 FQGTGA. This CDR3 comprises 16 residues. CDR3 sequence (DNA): TGTGCCAGCAGCTCCCCCCCGGGAGTAGCCTACAATGAGCAGTTCTTC. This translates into CASSSPPGVAYNEQFF.

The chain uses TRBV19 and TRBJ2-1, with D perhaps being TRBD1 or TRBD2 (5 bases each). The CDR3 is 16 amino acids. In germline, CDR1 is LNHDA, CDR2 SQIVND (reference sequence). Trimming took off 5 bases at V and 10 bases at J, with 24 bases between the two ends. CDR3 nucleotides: TGTGCCAGTAGTTCTTCCAGTCCCGGTGGGGGAGCAGAGCAGTTCTTC. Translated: CASSSSSPGGGAEQFF.

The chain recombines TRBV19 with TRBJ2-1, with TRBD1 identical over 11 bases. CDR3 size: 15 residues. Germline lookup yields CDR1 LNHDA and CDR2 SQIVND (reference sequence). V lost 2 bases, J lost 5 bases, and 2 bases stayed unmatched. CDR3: CASSIWDRGDNEQFF. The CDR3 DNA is TGTGCCAGTAGTATATGGGACAGGGGGGACAATGAGCAGTTCTTC.

DNA for the CDR3: TGTGCCAGCAGCTTAGTAAGGGATCAGCCCCAGCATTTT. Protein sequence: CASSLVRDQPQHF. The J gene is TRBJ1-5, the V gene TRBV7-9, with D unresolved. The germline gives CDR1 SEHNR, CDR2 FQNEAQ (reference sequence). The CDR3 sequence is 13 residues long. The germline V and J ends were trimmed by 1 base and 5 bases, with 6 bases remaining between them. The entire variable domain, with the rest obtained from reference TRBV7-9 and TRBJ1-5, is as follows: DTGVSQNPRHKITKRGQNVTFRCDPISEHNRLYWYRQTLGQGPEFLTYFQNEAQLEKSRLLSDRFSAERPKGSFSTLEIQRTEQGDSAMYLCASSLVRDQPQHFGDGTRLSIL.

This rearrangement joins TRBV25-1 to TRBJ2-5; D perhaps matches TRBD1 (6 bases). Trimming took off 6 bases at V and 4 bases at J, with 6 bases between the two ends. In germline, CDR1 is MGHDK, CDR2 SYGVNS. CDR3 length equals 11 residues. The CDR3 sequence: CASRGAETQYF. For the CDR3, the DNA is TGTGCCAGCAGGGGGGCAGAGACCCAGTACTTC.

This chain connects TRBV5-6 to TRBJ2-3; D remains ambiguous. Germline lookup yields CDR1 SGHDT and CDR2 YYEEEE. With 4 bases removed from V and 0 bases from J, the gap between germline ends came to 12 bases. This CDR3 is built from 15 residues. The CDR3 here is CASSIRFLSTDTQYF. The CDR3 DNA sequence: TGTGCCAGCAGCATACGGTTCCTCAGCACAGATACGCAGTATTTT.

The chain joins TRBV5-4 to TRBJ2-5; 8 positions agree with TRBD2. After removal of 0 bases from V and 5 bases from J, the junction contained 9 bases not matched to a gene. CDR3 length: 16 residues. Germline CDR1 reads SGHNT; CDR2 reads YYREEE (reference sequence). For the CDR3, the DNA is TGTGCCAGCAGCTTGGTGGTAGCGGGGAAAGGGGAGACCCAGTACTTC. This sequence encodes CASSLVVAGKGETQYF.

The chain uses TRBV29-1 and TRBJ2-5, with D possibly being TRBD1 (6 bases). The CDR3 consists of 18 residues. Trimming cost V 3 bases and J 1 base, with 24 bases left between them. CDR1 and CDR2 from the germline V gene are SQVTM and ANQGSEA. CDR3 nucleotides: TGCAGCGTTGATGGACGGACAGCTGCCTTCTCGGGCCAAGAGACCCAGTACTTC. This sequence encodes CSVDGRTAAFSGQETQYF.

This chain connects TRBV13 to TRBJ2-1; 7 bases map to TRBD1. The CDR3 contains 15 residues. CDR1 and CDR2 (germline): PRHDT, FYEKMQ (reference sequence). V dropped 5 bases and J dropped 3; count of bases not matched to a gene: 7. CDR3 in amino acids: CASSRTGFSYNEQFF. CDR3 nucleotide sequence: TGTGCCAGCAGCCGGACAGGTTTTAGCTACAATGAGCAGTTCTTC.

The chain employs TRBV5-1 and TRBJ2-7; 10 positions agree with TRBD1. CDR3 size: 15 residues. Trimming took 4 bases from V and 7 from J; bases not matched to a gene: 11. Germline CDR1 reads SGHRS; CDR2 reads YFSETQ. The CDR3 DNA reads TGCGCCAGCAGCACAACCGGGACAGGGGCGGGGGAGCAGTACTTC. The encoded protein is CASSTTGTGAGEQYF.

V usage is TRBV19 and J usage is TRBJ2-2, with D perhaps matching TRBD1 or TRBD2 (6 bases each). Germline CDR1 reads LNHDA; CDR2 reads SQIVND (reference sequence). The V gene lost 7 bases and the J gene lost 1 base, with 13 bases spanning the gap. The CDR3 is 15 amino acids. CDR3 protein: CASTEAGQNTGELFF. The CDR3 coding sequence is TGTGCCAGTACCGAGGCGGGACAGAACACCGGGGAGCTGTTTTTT.

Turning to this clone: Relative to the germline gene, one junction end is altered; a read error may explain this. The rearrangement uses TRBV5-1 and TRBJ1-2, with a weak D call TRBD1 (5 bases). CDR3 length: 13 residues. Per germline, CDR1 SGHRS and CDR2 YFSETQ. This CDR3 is CASSAYGGYGYTF. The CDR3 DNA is TGTGCCAGCAGCGCTTACGGGGGCTATGGCTACACCTTC.

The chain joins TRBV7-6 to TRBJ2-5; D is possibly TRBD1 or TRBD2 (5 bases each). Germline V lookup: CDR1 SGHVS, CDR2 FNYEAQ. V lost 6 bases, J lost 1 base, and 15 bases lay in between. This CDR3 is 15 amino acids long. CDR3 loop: CASRIRGTAQETQYF. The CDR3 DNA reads TGTGCCAGCAGGATCCGAGGGACGGCCCAAGAGACCCAGTACTTC.

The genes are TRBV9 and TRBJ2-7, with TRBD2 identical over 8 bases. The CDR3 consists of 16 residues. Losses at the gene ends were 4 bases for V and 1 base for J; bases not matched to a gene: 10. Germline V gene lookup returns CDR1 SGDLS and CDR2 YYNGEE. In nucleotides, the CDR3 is TGTGCCAGCAGCCCCCGGGCGGCGGGGGGTTCCTACGAGCAGTACTTC. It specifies CASSPRAAGGSYEQYF.

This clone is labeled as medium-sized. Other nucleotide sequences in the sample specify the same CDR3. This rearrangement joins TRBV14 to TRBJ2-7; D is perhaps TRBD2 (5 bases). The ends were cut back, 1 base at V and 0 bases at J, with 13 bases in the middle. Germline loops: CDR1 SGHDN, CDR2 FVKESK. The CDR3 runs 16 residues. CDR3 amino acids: CASSQAHGLASYEQYF. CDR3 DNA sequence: TGTGCCAGCAGCCAAGCCCACGGGCTAGCCTCCTACGAGCAGTACTTC. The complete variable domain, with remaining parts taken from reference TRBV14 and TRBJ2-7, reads EAGVTQFPSHSVIEKGQTVTLRCDPISGHDNLYWYRRVMGKEIKFLLHFVKESKQDESGMPNNRFLAERTGGTYSTLKVQPAELEDSGVYFCASSQAHGLASYEQYFGPGTRLTVT.